This TCR beta chain was profiled in a study of T cell responses to AZD1222 COVID-19 vaccine. The method was immunoSEQ multiplex PCR; TCRdb's version includes in-frame clones alone and lacks a portion of them. The data contain 50,000 or so clones, about 80% of them singletons. Whole-study findings and limits: A mostly white British donor set with more females was recruited, and clonal diversity was possibly underestimated. Two doses of AZD1222 preceded a rise in Spike-specific TCR breadth and depth. It was only a handful of AZD1222 recipients who were seropositive at baseline.

Combined were second doses at about 4 or about 12 weeks. The CDR3 has 15 amino acids. Trimming left V 2 bases short and J 5 bases short, with 11 bases between. Germline V gene lookup returns CDR1 SGDLS and CDR2 YYNGEE. For this clone: What it binds is not known.

This sequence originates from an adult who received the AZD1222 COVID-19 vaccine. V usage is TRBV9 and J usage is TRBJ1-6; D uncertain. The input for sequencing was peripheral blood, taken 28 days after the second AZD1222 dose. CDR3 sequence reads: CASSVDLPDNSPLHF. Written as DNA, the CDR3 is TGTGCCAGCAGCGTGGATCTGCCCGATAATTCACCCCTCCACTTT.